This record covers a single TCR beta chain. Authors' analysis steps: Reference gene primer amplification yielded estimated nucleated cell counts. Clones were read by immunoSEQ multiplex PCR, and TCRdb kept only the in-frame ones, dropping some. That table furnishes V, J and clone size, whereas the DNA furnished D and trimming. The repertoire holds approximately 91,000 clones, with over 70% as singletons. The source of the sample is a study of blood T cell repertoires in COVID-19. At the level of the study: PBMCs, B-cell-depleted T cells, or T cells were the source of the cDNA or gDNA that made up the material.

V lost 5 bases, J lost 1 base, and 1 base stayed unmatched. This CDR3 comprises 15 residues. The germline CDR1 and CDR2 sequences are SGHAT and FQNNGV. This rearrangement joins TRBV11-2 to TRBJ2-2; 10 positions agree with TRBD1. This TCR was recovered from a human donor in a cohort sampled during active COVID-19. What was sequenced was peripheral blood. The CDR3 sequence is CASSRDRGNTGELFF. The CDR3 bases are TGTGCCAGCAGCCGGGACAGGGGGAACACCGGGGAGCTGTTTTTT.